Following are 18 T cell receptor beta chains from one sample sequenced in a study of metastatic and nonmetastatic thyroid tumors. MiXCR reprocessed the PCR reads for TCRdb. The repertoire holds tens of thousands of clones, with less than 20% as singletons. Prior to thyroid surgery, none of the patients had received any treatment. Sequencing was performed on blood. These TCRs come from a female donor with papillary thyroid cancer or a benign thyroid nodule (not recorded which). Some clones in this sample may be carry-over from other donors' samples.

This clone is labeled medium-sized. J is TRBJ1-2 and V is TRBV6-1, with 7 bases that match TRBD1. CDR3 length equals 13 residues. Germline V gives CDR1 MNHNS, CDR2 SASEGT. V shed 7 bases and J 8 bases; nucleotides not matched to a gene: 10. The CDR3 spells CASKYRGDGGYTF. The CDR3 DNA sequence: TGTGCCAGCAAATACAGGGGTGATGGGGGCTACACCTTC.

Worth noting for this clone: Just one base apart from a much larger clone, this may be a read error. V is TRBV18 and J is TRBJ2-1; D unclear. The CDR3 has 15 residues. Germline CDR1 KGHSH, CDR2 LQKENI. Written as DNA, the CDR3 is TGTGCCATCTCACTGACTGGCGGAGTTTACAATGAGCAGTTCTTC. It specifies CAISLTGGVYNEQFF.

There are a few counts of this clone. CDR3 protein: CASSSSTYEQYF. The CDR3 nucleotides read TGTGCCAGCTCTTCCAGCACCTACGAGCAGTACTTC. The chain carries TRBV6-1 and TRBJ2-7; no clear D gene. The germline V gene encodes CDR1 MNHNS and CDR2 SASEGT. The CDR3 runs 12 residues. V lost 8 bases and J lost 2, with 10 bases in between.

This clone was found many times. The same CDR3 is also encoded by other DNA sequences in this sample. The chain recombines TRBV28 with TRBJ1-5; D perhaps matches TRBD1 (5 bases). This CDR3 is 14 amino acids long. Germline lookup yields CDR1 MDHEN and CDR2 SYDVKM. Trimming left V 5 bases short and J 7 bases short, with 15 bases between. In nucleotides, the CDR3 is TGTGCCAGCAGTCCCCCCCAGGGAAACCAGCCCCAGCATTTT. Translated, it gives CASSPPQGNQPQHF.

The chain carries TRBV2 and TRBJ2-1; a weak D match, TRBD2 (5 bases). Trimming removed 5 bases at V and 7 bases at J, with 18 bases between. CDR3 size: 15 residues. Germline V lookup: CDR1 SNHLY, CDR2 FYNNEI. In DNA form, the CDR3 reads TGTGCCAGCAGTTGTACGACGGCCGACTATAATGAGCAGTTCTTC. Translating gives CASSCTTADYNEQFF.

The rearrangement uses TRBV6-1 and TRBJ1-2; D not resolved. The germline gives CDR1 MNHNS, CDR2 SASEGT. CDR3 length equals 13 residues. V lost 10 bases and J lost 4, with 16 bases in between. CDR3 region: CATYTDGTYGYTF. For the CDR3, the DNA is TGTGCCACATATACAGACGGAACCTATGGCTACACCTTC.

The chain uses TRBV6-1 and TRBJ1-2, with D uncertain. Germline V lookup: CDR1 MNHNS, CDR2 SASEGT. Trimming stripped 2 bases from V and 8 bases from J, with 12 bases between. The CDR3 has 13 residues. For the CDR3, the DNA is TGTGCCAGCAGTGAACGCCAGGTGGGAGGCTACACCTTC. It yields the protein CASSERQVGGYTF.

This clone rates as medium-sized. V is TRBV6-1 and J is TRBJ2-1, with 11 bases matching TRBD1. Germline CDR1 is MNHNS and CDR2 is SASEGT. The junction had 5 bases not matched to a gene; V was cut back by 10 bases and J by 12 bases. This CDR3 is 11 amino acids long. The CDR3 protein is CATGQGASQFF. In nucleotides, the CDR3 is TGTGCCACCGGACAGGGGGCTTCGCAGTTCTTC.

V and J are TRBV11-2 and TRBJ2-2, with D tentatively TRBD1 (5 bases). Trimming removed 2 bases at V and 1 base at J, with 11 bases between. This CDR3 is built from 16 residues. The germline V gene encodes CDR1 SGHAT and CDR2 FQNNGV. CDR3 bases: TGTGCCAGCAGCTTATATGGGGCATGGAACACCGGGGAGCTGTTTTTT. It encodes CASSLYGAWNTGELFF.

This clone showed up many times. This chain connects TRBV3-1 to TRBJ2-1; D gene ambiguous. The CDR3 spans 16 residues. The germline CDR1 and CDR2 sequences are LGHDT and YNNKEL (reference sequence). The V end was cut by 4 bases, the J end by 4 bases, with 17 bases between. CDR3 sequence reads: CASSPPSPVFYNEQFF. CDR3 in DNA: TGTGCCAGCAGCCCACCTAGTCCCGTTTTTTACAATGAGCAGTTCTTC.

This clone was recorded at least ten times. This may be a read error, as it is one base from a much larger clone. The V gene is TRBV19, the J gene TRBJ2-7; TRBD1 aligns across 10 bases. Germline CDR1 LNHDA, CDR2 SQIVND (reference sequence). V was clipped by 11 bases and J by 2 bases; unmatched bases: 12. The CDR3 covers 15 residues. CDR3 protein: CACGDRDRGPYEQYF. The CDR3, as DNA: TGTGCCTGTGGGGACCGGGACAGGGGACCCTACGAGCAGTACTTC.

This clone was seen a handful of times. The V call is TRBV5-1, the J call TRBJ1-3, with D tentatively TRBD1 (6 bases). The CDR3 covers 13 residues. Germline values: CDR1 SGHRS, CDR2 YFSETQ. V lost 3 bases, J lost 7 bases, and 11 bases lay in between. For the CDR3, the DNA is TGCGCCAGCAGCTATCCAGGGGAGAACACCATATATTTT. Protein: CASSYPGENTIYF.

This clone was seen at least ten times. The chain's CDR3 is CASISLRGNTEAFF. DNA for the CDR3: TGTGCCAGCATTTCTCTCCGGGGGAACACTGAAGCTTTCTTT. The chain carries TRBV2 and TRBJ1-1; D not resolved. V was cut by 7 bases and J by 1 base, with 13 bases left in between. Per the germline V gene, CDR1 is SNHLY and CDR2 is FYNNEI. The CDR3 sequence is 14 residues long. The full variable domain, with the rest looked up from reference TRBV2 and TRBJ1-1, is EPEVTQTPSHQVTQMGQEVILRCVPISNHLYFYWYRQILGQKVEFLVSFYNNEISEKSEIFDDQFSVERPDGSNFTLKIRSTKLEDSAMYFCASISLRGNTEAFFGQGTRLTVV.

Written as DNA, the CDR3 is TGCGCCAGCAGTGAACAGTTGACCATGAACACTGAAGCTTTCTTT. Translation gives CASSEQLTMNTEAFF. The V call is TRBV10-2, the J call TRBJ1-1; D uncertain. V was cut by 3 bases and J by 0 bases, with 11 bases left in between. The germline gives CDR1 WSHSY, CDR2 SAAADI. The CDR3 is made up of 15 amino acids.

This clone was found many times. The chain recombines TRBV27 with TRBJ2-7; 11 bases fit TRBD1. Per the germline V gene, CDR1 is MNHEY and CDR2 is SMNVEV (reference sequence). CDR3 size: 15 residues. V dropped 6 bases and J dropped 2; count of bases not matched to a gene: 6. For the CDR3, the DNA is TGTGCCAGCAGAATAGGACAGGGGGCAGCCTACGAGCAGTACTTC. Protein product: CASRIGQGAAYEQYF.

The chain carries TRBV11-2 and TRBJ2-3; 11 nucleotides agree with TRBD2. Trimming at V came to 5 bases and at J to 3 bases, leaving 4 bases not matched to a gene. Germline values: CDR1 SGHAT, CDR2 FQNNGV. The CDR3 contains 15 residues. CDR3 amino acids: CASSPLAGGTDTQYF. The CDR3 region has the DNA TGTGCCAGCAGCCCCCTAGCGGGAGGTACAGATACGCAGTATTTT. Variable domain in full (rest from reference TRBV11-2 and TRBJ2-3): EAGVAQSPRYKIIEKRQSVAFWCNPISGHATLYWYQQILGQGPKLLIQFQNNGVVDDSQLPKDRFSAERLKGVDSTLKIQPAKLEDSAVYLCASSPLAGGTDTQYFGPGTRLTVL.

This clone was picked up many times. J is TRBJ2-7 and V is TRBV20-1; 9 bases are a match to TRBD1. CDR1 is DFQATT and CDR2 is SNEGSKA in the germline V gene (reference sequence). V dropped 3 bases and J dropped 2; count of bases not matched to a gene: 11. The CDR3 is made up of 16 amino acids. CDR3 DNA sequence: TGCAGTGCTAGTGCCTCGGAGGGGACAGGGACCTACGAGCAGTACTTC. It specifies CSASASEGTGTYEQYF.

Worth noting for this clone: One end of the junction does not line up with germline, which may come from a read error. This sequence joins TRBV4-2 and TRBJ2-3; D call uncertain. The CDR3 runs to 15 residues. Germline loops: CDR1 LGHNA, CDR2 YNFKEQ. The CDR3 sequence: CARSQGTGSTDTQYF. Here the CDR3 DNA reads TGTGCCAGAAGCCAAGGTACCGGCAGCACAGATACGCAGTATTTT.